The clone carrying this TCR beta chain was seen a few times. The antigen is unknown. Only in-frame clones appear in the TCRdb table, and some are missing; sequencing was by immunoSEQ multiplex PCR. The sample yields roughly 140,000 clones, about 90% seen once. The data derive from a study of T cell responses to AZD1222 COVID-19 vaccine. Trimming took off 10 bases at V and 6 bases at J, with 16 bases between the two ends. Per the germline V gene, CDR1 is LNHDA and CDR2 is SQIVND (reference sequence). The CDR3 totals 12 residues. Study-wide findings and caveats: Repertoire sampling happened only post peak T cell response.

The sequence derives from an adult in good health. The rearrangement joins TRBV19 to TRBJ2-7, with D maybe TRBD2 (6 bases). This sample comprised peripheral blood, obtained on day 0 of MenACWY control vaccination. The CDR3 loop reads CATTPPGVEQYF. CDR3 in DNA: TGTGCCACTACACCCCCGGGGGTCGAGCAGTACTTC. Full variable domain (rest looked up from reference TRBV19 and TRBJ2-7): DGGITQSPKYLFRKEGQNVTLSCEQNLNHDAMYWYRQDPGQGLRLIYYSQIVNDFQKGDIAEGYSVSREKKESFPLTVTSAQKNPTAFYLCATTPPGVEQYFGPGTRLTVT.